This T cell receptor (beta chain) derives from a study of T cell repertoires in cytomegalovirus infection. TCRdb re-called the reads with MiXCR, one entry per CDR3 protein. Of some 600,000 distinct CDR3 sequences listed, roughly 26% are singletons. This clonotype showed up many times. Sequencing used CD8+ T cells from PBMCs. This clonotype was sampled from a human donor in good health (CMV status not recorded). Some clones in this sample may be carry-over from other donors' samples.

This CDR3 is CSVAPSGVTDTQYF. The CDR3 coding sequence is TGCAGCGTAGCGCCTAGCGGGGTCACAGATACGCAGTATTTT. The genes are TRBV29-1 and TRBJ2-3; 9 nucleotides agree with TRBD2. Germline assignment: CDR1 SQVTM and CDR2 ANQGSEA. This CDR3 has 14 residues. Losses at the gene ends were 6 bases for V and 2 bases for J; bases not matched to a gene: 6.